This TCR beta chain was observed in a study of cytomegalovirus exposure and HLA in healthy donors. The CDR3 runs to 11 residues. Losses at the gene ends were 9 bases for V and 7 bases for J; bases not matched to a gene: 5. Germline-derived CDR1 and CDR2 are SNHLY and FYNNEI. Method: immunoSEQ multiplex PCR; TCRdb's copy keeps in-frame clones and lacks some. This sample has about 170,000 clones, with approximately 87% found just once. Only a few counts were recorded for this clone. Its specificity is not known. General study findings and limits: A classifier reportedly called cytomegalovirus status with high sensitivity and specificity. TCR beta chains numbering under 200 were designated cytomegalovirus-associated. Under in vitro conditions, a few CMV-associated chains were confirmed as specific for CMV antigens.

This sequence was found in a woman under 40 in good health and CMV-seronegative. The chain combines TRBV2 with TRBJ1-2, with 7 bases matching TRBD1. Sequences were obtained from PBMCs. The CDR3, as DNA: TGTGCCAGTCAACAGGGGAGTGGCTACACCTTC. Amino acid sequence: CASQQGSGYTF.